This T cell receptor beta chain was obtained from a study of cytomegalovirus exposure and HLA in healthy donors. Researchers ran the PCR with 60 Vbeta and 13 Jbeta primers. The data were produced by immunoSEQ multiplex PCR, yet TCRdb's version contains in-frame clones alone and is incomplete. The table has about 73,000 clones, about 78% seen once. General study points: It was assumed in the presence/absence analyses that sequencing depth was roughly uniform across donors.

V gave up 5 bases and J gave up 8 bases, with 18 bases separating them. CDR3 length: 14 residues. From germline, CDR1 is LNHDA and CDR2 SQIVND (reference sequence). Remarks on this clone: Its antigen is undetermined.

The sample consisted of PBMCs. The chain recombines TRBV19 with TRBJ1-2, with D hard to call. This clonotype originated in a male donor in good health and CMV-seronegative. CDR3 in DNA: TGTGCCAGTAGTGAACACAGTGGGTTGGGCGGCTACACCTTC. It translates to CASSEHSGLGGYTF.